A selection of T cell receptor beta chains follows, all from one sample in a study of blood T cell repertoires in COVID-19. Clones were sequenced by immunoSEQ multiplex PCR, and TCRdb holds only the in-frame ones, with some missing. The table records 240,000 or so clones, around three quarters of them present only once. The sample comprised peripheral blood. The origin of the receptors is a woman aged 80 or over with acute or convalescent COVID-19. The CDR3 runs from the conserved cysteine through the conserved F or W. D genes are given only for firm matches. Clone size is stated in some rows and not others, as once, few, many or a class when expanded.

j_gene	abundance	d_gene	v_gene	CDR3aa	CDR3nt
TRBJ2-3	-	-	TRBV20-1	CSASLTGGGTDTQYF	TGCAGTGCTAGTCTCACAGGGGGGGGTACAGATACGCAGTATTTT
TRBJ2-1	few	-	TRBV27	CASPLPLIRAELHNEQFF	TGTGCCAGCCCCCTCCCTTTAATCAGGGCGGAACTACACAATGAGCAGTTCTTC
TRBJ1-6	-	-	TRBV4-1	CASSQEGAVVGSPLHF	TGCGCCAGCAGCCAAGAGGGAGCTGTAGTGGGGTCACCCCTCCACTTT
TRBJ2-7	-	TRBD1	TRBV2	CASRDRAHEQYF	TGTGCCAGCAGGGACAGGGCCCACGAGCAGTACTTC
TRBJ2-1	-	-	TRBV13	CASSFYRSSSYNEQFF	TGTGCCAGCAGCTTTTACAGATCGAGTTCCTACAATGAGCAGTTCTTC
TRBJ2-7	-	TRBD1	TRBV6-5	CASRGTGKAEQYF	TGTGCCAGCAGGGGGACAGGGAAAGCCGAGCAGTACTTC
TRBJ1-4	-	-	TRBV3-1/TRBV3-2	CASSQGVGVGPEKLFF	TGTGCCAGCAGCCAAGGGGTCGGGGTGGGCCCCGAAAAACTGTTTTTT
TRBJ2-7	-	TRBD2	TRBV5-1	CASSLVSSGSFDEQYF	TGCGCCAGCAGCTTGGTGTCTAGCGGGAGTTTCGACGAGCAGTACTTC
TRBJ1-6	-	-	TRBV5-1	CASSLAGGYHSPLHF	TGCGCCAGCAGCTTGGCCGGGGGATACCATTCACCCCTCCACTTT
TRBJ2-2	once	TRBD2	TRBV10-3	CAISESGLLATNTGELFF	TGTGCCATCAGTGAGTCGGGGTTACTAGCGACCAACACCGGGGAGCTGTTTTTT
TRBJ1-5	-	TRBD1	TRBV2	CASSTRDRLKQPQHF	TGTGCCAGCAGTACGCGGGACAGGTTAAAACAGCCCCAGCATTTT
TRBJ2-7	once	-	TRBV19	CASTRVWGSYEQYF	TGTGCCAGTACCAGGGTATGGGGCTCCTACGAGCAGTACTTC
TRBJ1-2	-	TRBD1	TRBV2	CASNGQGPDYGYTF	TGTGCCAGCAATGGACAGGGGCCCGACTATGGCTACACCTTC
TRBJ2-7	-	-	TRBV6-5	CASSYSARSYEQYF	TGTGCCAGCAGTTACTCAGCGCGGTCCTACGAGCAGTACTTC
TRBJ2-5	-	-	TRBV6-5	CASSSQTTTQETQYF	TGTGCCAGCAGTTCGCAGACTACGACCCAGGAGACCCAGTACTTC
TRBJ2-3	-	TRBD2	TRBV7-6	CASSLEGSGRTDTQYF	TGTGCCAGCAGCTTAGAGGGCAGCGGGAGAACAGATACGCAGTATTTT
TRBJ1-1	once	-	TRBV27	CASNIRQGITEAFF	TGTGCCAGCAACATCAGGCAGGGTATCACTGAAGCTTTCTTT
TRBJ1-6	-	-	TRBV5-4	CASSLGHSNSPLHF	TGTGCCAGCAGCTTAGGACACTCTAATTCACCCCTCCACTTT
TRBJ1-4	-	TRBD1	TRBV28	CASNDRGRYEKLFF	TGTGCCAGCAACGACAGGGGCCGGTATGAAAAACTGTTTTTT
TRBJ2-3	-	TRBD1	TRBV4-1	CASSMTGDTQYF	TGCGCCAGCAGCATGACAGGGGATACGCAGTATTTT
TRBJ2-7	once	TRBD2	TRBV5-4	CAWTSAYEQYF	TGTGCCTGGACTAGCGCCTACGAGCAGTACTTC
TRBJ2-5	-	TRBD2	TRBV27	CASSQGTRPSGETQYF	TGTGCCAGCAGTCAAGGGACTCGGCCTAGCGGGGAGACCCAGTACTTC
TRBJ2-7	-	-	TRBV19	CASSIARGAYEQYF	TGTGCCAGTAGTATCGCCAGGGGCGCCTACGAGCAGTACTTC
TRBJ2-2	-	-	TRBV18	CASSPRQGSNTGELFF	TGTGCCAGCTCACCACGGCAGGGATCGAACACCGGGGAGCTGTTTTTT
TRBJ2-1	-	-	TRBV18	CASSQSSYNEQFF	TGTGCCAGCTCACAGAGCTCCTACAATGAGCAGTTCTTC
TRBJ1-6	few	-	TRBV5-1	CASSQNRDNSPLHF	TGCGCCAGCAGCCAAAACAGGGATAATTCACCCCTCCACTTT
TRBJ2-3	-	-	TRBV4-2	CASSQGGGYTDTQYF	TGTGCCAGCAGCCAGGGGGGGGGCTACACAGATACGCAGTATTTT